The source of this T cell receptor beta chain is a study of blood T cell repertoires in COVID-19. The overall study: Samples representing acute and convalescent COVID-19 were sourced from the United States, Italy and Spain. PBMCs, B-cell-depleted T cells, or T cells were the source of the cDNA or gDNA that made up the material.

How the authors handled the data: Nucleated cell counts were estimated from reference gene primer amplification. Assay used: immunoSEQ multiplex PCR; TCRdb lists only in-frame clones, some missing. The D gene and trimming were derived from the DNA, and the V and J assignments and clone size from that table. The profile shows some 670,000 clones, about 90% of them singletons. Losses at the gene ends were 3 bases for V and 3 bases for J; bases not matched to a gene: 3. The CDR3 is made up of 13 amino acids. Germline CDR1 DFQATT, CDR2 SNEGSKA (reference sequence). The sequenced sample was peripheral blood. This sequence joins TRBV20-1 and TRBJ1-1; TRBD1 matches 8 bases. This clonotype was sampled from a young woman with acute or convalescent COVID-19. The DNA for the CDR3 is TGCAGTGCTAGTGAGACAGGGGACACTGAAGCTTTCTTT. Translating it yields CSASETGDTEAFF.